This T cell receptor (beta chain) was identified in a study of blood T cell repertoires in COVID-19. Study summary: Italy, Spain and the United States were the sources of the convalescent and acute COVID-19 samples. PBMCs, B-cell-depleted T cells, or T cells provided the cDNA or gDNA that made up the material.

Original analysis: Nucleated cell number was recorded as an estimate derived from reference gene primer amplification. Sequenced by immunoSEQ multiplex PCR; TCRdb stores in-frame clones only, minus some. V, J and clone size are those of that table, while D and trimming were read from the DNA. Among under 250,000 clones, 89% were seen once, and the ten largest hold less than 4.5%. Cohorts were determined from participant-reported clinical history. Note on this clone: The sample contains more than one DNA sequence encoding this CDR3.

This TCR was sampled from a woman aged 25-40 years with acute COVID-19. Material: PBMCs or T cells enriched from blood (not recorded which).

Here the CDR3 DNA reads TGCGCCAGCAGCCAAACAGGGTCCTACGAGCAGTACTTC. This encodes CASSQTGSYEQYF. The chain combines TRBV4-1 with TRBJ2-7; possibly TRBD1 for D (6 bases). Germline V CDR1 and CDR2: MGHRA, YSYEKL. This CDR3 has 13 amino acids. The germline V and J ends were trimmed by 2 bases and 1 base, with 6 bases remaining between them.